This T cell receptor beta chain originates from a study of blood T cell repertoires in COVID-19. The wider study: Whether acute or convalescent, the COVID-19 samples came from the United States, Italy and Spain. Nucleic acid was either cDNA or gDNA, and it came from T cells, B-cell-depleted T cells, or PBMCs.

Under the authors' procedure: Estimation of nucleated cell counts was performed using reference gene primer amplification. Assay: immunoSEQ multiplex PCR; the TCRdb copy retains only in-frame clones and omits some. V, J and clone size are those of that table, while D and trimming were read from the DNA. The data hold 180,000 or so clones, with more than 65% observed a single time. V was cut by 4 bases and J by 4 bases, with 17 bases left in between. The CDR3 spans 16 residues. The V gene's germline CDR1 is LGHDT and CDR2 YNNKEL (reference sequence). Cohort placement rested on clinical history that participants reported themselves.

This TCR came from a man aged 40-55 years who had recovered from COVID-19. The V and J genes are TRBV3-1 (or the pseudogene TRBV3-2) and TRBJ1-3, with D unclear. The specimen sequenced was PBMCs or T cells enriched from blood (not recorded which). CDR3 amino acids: CASSLGRSPLGNTIYF. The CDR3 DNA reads TGTGCCAGCAGCCTGGGGAGGTCGCCCTTGGGAAACACCATATATTTT.